This T cell receptor beta chain originates from a study of technical replicates of blood from several donors. Germline values: CDR1 KGHSH, CDR2 LQKENI. CDR3 length: 11 amino acids. V was pared by 6 bases and J by 5 bases, with 7 bases between. Generated by immunoSEQ multiplex PCR, the TCRdb table keeps only in-frame clones and is missing some. The table lists about 75,000 clones, around 93% of them singletons, with roughly 0.41% in the top ten. The sequencing sample was made of T cells isolated from PBMCs. This clonotype originated in a human donor in good health. This rearrangement joins TRBV18 to TRBJ1-1; no firm D call. The DNA for the CDR3 is TGTGCCAGCTCGCGTTCGACTGAAGCTTTCTTT. The encoded protein is CASSRSTEAFF.